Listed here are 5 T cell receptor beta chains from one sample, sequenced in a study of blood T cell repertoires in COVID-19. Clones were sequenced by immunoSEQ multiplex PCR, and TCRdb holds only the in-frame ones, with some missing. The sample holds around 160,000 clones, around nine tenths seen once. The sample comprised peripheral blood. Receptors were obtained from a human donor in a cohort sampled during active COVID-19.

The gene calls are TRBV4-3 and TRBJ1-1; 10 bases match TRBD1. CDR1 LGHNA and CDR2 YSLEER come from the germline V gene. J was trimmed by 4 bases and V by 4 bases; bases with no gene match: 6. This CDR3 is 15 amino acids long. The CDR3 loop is CASSLRDRGSTEAFF. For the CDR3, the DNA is TGCGCCAGCAGCCTACGGGACAGGGGATCCACTGAAGCTTTCTTT.

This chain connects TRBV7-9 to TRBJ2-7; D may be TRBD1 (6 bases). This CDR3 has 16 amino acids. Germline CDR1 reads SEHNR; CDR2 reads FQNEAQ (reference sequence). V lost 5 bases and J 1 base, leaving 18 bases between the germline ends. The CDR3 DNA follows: TGTGCCAGCAGCGGAGAGGACAGCCTCTCTTCCTACGAGCAGTACTTC. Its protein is CASSGEDSLSSYEQYF. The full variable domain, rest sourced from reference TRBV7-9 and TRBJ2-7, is DTGVSQNPRHKITKRGQNVTFRCDPISEHNRLYWYRQTLGQGPEFLTYFQNEAQLEKSRLLSDRFSAERPKGSFSTLEIQRTEQGDSAMYLCASSGEDSLSSYEQYFGPGTRLTVT.

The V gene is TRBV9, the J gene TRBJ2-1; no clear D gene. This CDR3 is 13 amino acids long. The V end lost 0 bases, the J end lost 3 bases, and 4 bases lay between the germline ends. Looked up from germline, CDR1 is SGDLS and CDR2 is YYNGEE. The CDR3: CASSVDSYNEQFF. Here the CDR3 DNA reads TGTGCCAGCAGCGTAGACAGCTACAATGAGCAGTTCTTC.

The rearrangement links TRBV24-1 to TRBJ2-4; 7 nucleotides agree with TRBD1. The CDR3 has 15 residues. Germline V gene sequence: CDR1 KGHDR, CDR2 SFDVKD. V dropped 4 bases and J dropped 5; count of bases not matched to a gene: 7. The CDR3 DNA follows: TGTGCCACCAGTGACCCACAGACAGGGCAAAACATTCAGTACTTC. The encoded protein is CATSDPQTGQNIQYF.

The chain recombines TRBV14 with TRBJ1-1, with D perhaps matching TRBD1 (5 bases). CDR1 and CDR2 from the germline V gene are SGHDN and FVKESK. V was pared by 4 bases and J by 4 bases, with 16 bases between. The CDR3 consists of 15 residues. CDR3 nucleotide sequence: TGTGCCAGCAGCCTAATTCGGCAGGGCCTCACTGAAGCTTTCTTT. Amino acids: CASSLIRQGLTEAFF.